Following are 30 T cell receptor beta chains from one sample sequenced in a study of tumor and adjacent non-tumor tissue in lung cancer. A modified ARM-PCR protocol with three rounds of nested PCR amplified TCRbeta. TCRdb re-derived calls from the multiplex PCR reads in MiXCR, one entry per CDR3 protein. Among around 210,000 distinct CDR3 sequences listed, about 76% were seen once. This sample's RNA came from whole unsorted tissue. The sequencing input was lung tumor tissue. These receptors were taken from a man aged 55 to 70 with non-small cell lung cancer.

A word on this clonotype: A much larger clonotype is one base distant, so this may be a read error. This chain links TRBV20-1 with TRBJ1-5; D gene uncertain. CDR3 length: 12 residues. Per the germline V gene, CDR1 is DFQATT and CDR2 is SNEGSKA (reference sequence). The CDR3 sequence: CSALFSDQPQHF. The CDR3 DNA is TGCAGTGCCCTATTTAGCGATCAGCCCCAGCATTTT.

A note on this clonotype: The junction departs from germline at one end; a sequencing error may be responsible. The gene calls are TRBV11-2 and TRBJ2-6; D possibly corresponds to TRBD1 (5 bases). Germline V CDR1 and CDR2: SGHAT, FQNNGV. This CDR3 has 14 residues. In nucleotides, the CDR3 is TGTGTCAGTACTCCTATCTCTGGGGCCAACGTCCTGAATTTC. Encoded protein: CVSTPISGANVLNF.

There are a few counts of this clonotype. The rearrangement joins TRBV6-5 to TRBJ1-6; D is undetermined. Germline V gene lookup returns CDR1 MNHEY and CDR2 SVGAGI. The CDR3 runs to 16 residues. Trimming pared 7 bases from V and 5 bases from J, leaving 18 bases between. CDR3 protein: CASTYSPLVDNSPLHF. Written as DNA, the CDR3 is TGTGCCAGCACCTATAGCCCTCTGGTGGATAATTCACCCCTCCACTTT.

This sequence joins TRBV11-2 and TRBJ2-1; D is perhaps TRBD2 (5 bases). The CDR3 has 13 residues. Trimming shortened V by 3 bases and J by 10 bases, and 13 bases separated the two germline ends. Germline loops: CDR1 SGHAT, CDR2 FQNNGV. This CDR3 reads CASSLTEGPEQFF. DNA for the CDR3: TGTGCCAGCAGCTTGACCGAGGGTCCAGAGCAGTTCTTC.

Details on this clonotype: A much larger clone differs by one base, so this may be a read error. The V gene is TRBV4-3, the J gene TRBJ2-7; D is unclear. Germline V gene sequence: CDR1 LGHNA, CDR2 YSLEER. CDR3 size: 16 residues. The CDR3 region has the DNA TGTGCCAGCAGCCAAGATCATGGCAGCAACTCCTACGAGCAGTACTTC. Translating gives CASSQDHGSNSYEQYF.

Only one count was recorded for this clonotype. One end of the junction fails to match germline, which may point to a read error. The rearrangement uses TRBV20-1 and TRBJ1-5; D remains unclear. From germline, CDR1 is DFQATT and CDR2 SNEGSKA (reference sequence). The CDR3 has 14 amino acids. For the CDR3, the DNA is TGCAGTGCTAGAGATTCGAATAGCAATCCGCCCCAGCATTTT. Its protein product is CSARDSNSNPPQHF.

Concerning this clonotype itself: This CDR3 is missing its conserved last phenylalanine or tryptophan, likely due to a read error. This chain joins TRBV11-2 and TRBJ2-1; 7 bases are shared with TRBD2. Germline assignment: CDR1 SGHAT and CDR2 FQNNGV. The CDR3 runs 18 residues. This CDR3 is CASSPVKLAGDSCNEQFL. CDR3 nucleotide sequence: TGTGCCAGCAGTCCAGTGAAGCTCGCGGGGGACTCCTGCAATGAGCAGTTCTTA.

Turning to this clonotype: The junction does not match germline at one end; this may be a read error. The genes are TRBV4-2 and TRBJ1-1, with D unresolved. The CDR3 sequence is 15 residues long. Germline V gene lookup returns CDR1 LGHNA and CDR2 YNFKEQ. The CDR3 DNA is TGTGCCAGCGGCCAAGAGGTCGGGCGGGGAATGTTGGCTTTCTTT. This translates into CASGQEVGRGMLAFF.

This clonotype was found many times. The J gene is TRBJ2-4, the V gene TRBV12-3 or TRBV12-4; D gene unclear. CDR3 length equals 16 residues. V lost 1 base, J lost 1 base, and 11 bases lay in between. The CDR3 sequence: CASSLGLSGAKNIQYF. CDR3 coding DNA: TGTGCCAGCAGTTTAGGACTCTCCGGGGCCAAAAACATTCAGTACTTC.

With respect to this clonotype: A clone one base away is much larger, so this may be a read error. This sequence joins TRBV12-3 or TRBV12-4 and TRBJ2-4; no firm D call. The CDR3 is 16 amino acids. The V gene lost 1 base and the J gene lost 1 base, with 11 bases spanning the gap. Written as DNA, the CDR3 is TGTGCCAGCAGTTTAGGACTCCCCGGGGCCAAAAACATTCAGTACTTC. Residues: CASSLGLPGAKNIQYF.

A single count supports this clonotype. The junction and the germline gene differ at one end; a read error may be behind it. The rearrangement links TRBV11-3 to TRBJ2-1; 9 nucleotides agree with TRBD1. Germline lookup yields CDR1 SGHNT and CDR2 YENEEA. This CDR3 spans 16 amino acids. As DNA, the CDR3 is TGTGCCAGCAGCTCCCGCCATGGGACAGGGTACAATGAGCACTCCTTC. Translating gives CASSSRHGTGYNEHSF.

The CDR3 reads CARSRGSSSYNEQFF. The CDR3 DNA follows: TGTGCCAGAAGCAGAGGCTCTAGCTCCTACAATGAGCAGTTCTTC. The chain carries TRBV7-3 and TRBJ2-1; no definite D call. Germline V lookup: CDR1 SGHTA, CDR2 FQGTGA. The CDR3 has 15 amino acids. V was shortened by 9 bases and J by 0 bases, with 15 bases between the two germline ends.

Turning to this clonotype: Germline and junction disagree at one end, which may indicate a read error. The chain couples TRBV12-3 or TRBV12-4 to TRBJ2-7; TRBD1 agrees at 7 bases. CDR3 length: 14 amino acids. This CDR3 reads CTSSSGTVGLVQYF. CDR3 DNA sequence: TGTACCAGCAGTTCAGGGACAGTGGGATTGGTGCAGTACTTC.

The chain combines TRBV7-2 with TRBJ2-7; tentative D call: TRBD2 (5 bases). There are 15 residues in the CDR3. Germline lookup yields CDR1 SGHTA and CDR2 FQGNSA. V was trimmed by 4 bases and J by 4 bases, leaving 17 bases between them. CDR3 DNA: TGTGCCAGCAGCTCAGAGGGCAGTACTGGGTACGAGCAGTACTTC. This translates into CASSSEGSTGYEQYF.

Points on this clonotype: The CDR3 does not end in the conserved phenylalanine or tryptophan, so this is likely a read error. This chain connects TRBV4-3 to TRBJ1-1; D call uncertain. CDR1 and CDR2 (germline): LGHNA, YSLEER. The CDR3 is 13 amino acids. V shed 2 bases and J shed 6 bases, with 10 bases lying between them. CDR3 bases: TGCGCCAGCAGCCAATCCCCGGTCGCTGAAGCTTTCATT. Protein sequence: CASSQSPVAEAFI.

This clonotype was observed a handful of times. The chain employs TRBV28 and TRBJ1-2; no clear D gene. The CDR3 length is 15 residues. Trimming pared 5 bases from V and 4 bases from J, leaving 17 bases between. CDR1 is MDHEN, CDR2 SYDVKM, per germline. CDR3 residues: CASSPPRSSVYGYTF. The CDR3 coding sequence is TGTGCCAGCAGTCCCCCGCGGAGTTCTGTCTATGGCTACACCTTC.

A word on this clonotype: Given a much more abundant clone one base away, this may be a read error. Here the CDR3 reads CASSQEHRFGNQSQHF. CDR3 DNA sequence: TGCGCCAGCAGCCAAGAACACAGGTTTGGCAATCAGTCCCAGCATTTT. This rearrangement joins TRBV4-3 to TRBJ1-5; D possibly corresponds to TRBD1 (5 bases). This CDR3 has 16 residues. Germline V CDR1 and CDR2: LGHNA, YSLEER.

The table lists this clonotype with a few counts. This CDR3 is CAWTRQGVGYTF. DNA of the CDR3: TGTGCCTGGACCCGTCAGGGGGTTGGCTACACCTTC. The chain has TRBV30 and TRBJ1-2; 7 positions agree with TRBD1. The CDR3 covers 12 residues. Unmatched junction bases numbered 6, after V lost 4 bases and J lost 7 bases. Germline CDR1 and CDR2: GTSNPN and SVGIG (reference sequence). Together with reference TRBV30 and TRBJ1-2, the CDR3 gives the full variable domain: SQTIHQWPATLVQPVGSPLSLECTVEGTSNPNLYWYRQAAGRGLQLLFYSVGIGQISSEVPQNLSASRPQDRQFILSSKKLLLSDSGFYLCAWTRQGVGYTFGSGTRLTVV.

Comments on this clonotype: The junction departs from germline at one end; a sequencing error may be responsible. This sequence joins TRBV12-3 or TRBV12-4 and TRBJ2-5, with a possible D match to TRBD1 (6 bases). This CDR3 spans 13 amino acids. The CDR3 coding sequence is TGTGCCAGCGGTACACAGGGAAAAGAGACGCAGTACTTC. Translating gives CASGTQGKETQYF.

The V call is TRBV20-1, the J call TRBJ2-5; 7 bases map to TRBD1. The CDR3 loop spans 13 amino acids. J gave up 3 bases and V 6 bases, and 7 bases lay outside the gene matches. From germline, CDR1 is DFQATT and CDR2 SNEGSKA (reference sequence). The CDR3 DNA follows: TGCAGTGCAAATCTCCAGGGGGAAGAGACCCAGTACTTC. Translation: CSANLQGEETQYF.

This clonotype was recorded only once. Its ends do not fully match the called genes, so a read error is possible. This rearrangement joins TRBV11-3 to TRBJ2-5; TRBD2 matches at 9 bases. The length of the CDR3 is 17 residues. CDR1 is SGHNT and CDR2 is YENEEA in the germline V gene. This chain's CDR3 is CASRLGSSGGSQGAQYF. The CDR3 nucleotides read TGTGCTAGCAGATTAGGGTCCAGCGGGGGGTCCCAAGGGGCCCAGTACTTC.

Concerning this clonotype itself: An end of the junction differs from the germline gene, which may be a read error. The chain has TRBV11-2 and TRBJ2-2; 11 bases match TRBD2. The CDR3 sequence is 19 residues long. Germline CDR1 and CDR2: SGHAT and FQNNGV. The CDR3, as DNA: TGTGTCAGCAGCTTAGCGGGGTTCATAGCGGGGGGGAACACCTGGGAGCTGTTTTTT. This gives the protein CVSSLAGFIAGGNTWELFF.

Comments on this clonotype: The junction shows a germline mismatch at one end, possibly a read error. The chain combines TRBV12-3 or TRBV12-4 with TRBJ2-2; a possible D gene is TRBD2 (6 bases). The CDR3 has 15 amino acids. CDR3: CACSLMGGNTGELFF. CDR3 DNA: TGTGCCTGCAGTTTGATGGGGGGAAATACCGGGGAGCTGTTTTTT.

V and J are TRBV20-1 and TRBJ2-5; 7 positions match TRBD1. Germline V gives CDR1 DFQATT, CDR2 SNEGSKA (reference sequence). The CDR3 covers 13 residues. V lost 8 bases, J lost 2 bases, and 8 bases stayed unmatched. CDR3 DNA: TGCAGTTCTAAGGGCAGGGGGCAAGAGACCCAGTACTTC. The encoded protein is CSSKGRGQETQYF.

CDR3 loop: CSARKISSGRPSYNEQFF. The CDR3 region has the DNA TGCAGTGCTAGAAAAATCTCTAGCGGGCGGCCTTCCTACAATGAGCAGTTCTTC. The chain combines TRBV20-1 with TRBJ2-1, with TRBD2 matching 8 bases. The germline V gene has CDR1 DFQATT and CDR2 SNEGSKA (reference sequence). V dropped 2 bases and J dropped 1; count of bases not matched to a gene: 13. The CDR3 is 18 amino acids.

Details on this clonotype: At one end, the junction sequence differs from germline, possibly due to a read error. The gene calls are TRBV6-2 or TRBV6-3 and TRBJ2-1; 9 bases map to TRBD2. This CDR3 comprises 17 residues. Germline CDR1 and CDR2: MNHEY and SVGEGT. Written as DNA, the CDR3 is TGTGCCAGCAGTTACTCCCCGGGAGCGGGAGGCATGAATGAGCAGCTCTTC. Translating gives CASSYSPGAGGMNEQLF.

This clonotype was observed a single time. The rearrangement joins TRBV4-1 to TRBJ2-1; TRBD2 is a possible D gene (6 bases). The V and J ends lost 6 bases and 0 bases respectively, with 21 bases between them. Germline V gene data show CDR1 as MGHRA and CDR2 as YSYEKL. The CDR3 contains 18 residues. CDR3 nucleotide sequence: TGCGCCAGCAGGCGGACTAACGGGTCCGGCACCTCCTACAATGAGCAGTTCTTC. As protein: CASRRTNGSGTSYNEQFF.

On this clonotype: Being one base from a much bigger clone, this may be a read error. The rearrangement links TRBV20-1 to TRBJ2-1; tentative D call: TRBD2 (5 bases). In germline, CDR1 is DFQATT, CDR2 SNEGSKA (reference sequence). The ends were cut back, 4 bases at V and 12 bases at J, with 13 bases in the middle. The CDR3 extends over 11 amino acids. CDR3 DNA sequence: TGCAGTGCTAAGGAACGGGGAGTGCAGTTCTTC. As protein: CSAKERGVQFF.

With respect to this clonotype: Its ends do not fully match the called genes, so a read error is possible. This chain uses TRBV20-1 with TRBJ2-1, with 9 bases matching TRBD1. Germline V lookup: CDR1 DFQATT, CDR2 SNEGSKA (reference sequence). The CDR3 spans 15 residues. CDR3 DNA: TGCAGTGCTAGAGGACAGGGGGTTTCGAACAATGAGCTGTTTTTC. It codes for CSARGQGVSNNELFF.

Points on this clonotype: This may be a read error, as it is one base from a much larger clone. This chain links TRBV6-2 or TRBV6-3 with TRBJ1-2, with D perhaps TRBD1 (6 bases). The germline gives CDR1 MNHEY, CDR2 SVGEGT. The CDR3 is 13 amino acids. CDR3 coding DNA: TGTGCCAGCAGTTTTGGACAGTCTCCTGGCTACTCCTTC. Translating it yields CASSFGQSPGYSF.